Below, 19 T cell receptor beta chains from the same sample are listed, as sequenced in a study of T-cell reconstitution after alpha-beta-depleted transplantation in children. This sample's TCRbeta library carried unique molecular identifier barcodes. TCRdb re-derived calls from the PCR reads in MiXCR, one entry per CDR3 protein. The table includes about 980,000 distinct CDR3 sequences, about 26% detected once. This specimen consisted of PBMCs, mostly from graft donor cells, obtained 360 days after TCRalphabeta/CD19-depleted stem cell transplant. These receptors came from a boy under two years old who had a stem cell transplant for SCID, so the T cells may come from the graft donor.

The V and J genes are TRBV5-4 and TRBJ2-1, with a possible D match to TRBD2 (6 bases). The CDR3 loop spans 18 amino acids. Germline V gene lookup returns CDR1 SGHNT and CDR2 YYREEE (reference sequence). V gave up 0 bases and J gave up 2 bases, with 18 bases separating them. The CDR3 region is CASSLDDGEVPPYNEQFF. As DNA, the CDR3 is TGTGCCAGCAGCTTGGACGACGGGGAGGTTCCCCCCTACAATGAGCAGTTCTTC.

This chain connects TRBV3-1 to TRBJ2-5; 8 bases match TRBD2. This CDR3 region has 17 residues. Germline V gives CDR1 LGHDT, CDR2 YNNKEL (reference sequence). V shed 0 bases, J shed 5 bases, and the junction held 11 bases outside the gene matches. CDR3 coding DNA: TGTGCCAGCAGCCAAGACGAGGTCCGGGGGGGGCCGGAGACCCAGTACTTC. Protein: CASSQDEVRGGPETQYF.

Concerning this clonotype: The junction shows a germline mismatch at one end, possibly a read error. J is TRBJ1-1 and V is TRBV2; D perhaps matches TRBD1 (6 bases). The germline gives CDR1 SNHLY, CDR2 FYNNEI. CDR3 length: 15 residues. The CDR3 loop is CASRSAWGLNTEAFF. CDR3 nucleotide sequence: TGTGCCAGCAGATCGGCTTGGGGGCTGAATACTGAAGCTTTCTTT. Variable domain in full (rest from reference TRBV2 and TRBJ1-1): EPEVTQTPSHQVTQMGQEVILRCVPISNHLYFYWYRQILGQKVEFLVSFYNNEISEKSEIFDDQFSVERPDGSNFTLKIRSTKLEDSAMYFCASRSAWGLNTEAFFGQGTRLTVV.

The chain combines TRBV19 with TRBJ2-3; 12 bases agree with TRBD2. CDR3 length: 15 residues. The V segment lost 5 bases and the J segment 3 bases; nucleotides outside the gene matches: 3. Germline assignment: CDR1 LNHDA and CDR2 SQIVND (reference sequence). The chain's CDR3 is CASSDTSGGTDTQYF. CDR3 sequence (DNA): TGTGCCAGTAGTGATACTAGCGGGGGGACAGATACGCAGTATTTT.

This clonotype was counted many times. CDR3 nucleotides: TGTGCCAGCTGTAACCCTGGAGATACGCAGTATTTT. Translated: CASCNPGDTQYF. J is TRBJ2-3 and V is TRBV28; D unresolved. The V gene lost 8 bases and the J gene lost 5 bases, with 11 bases spanning the gap. The length of the CDR3 is 12 residues. Germline V lookup: CDR1 MDHEN, CDR2 SYDVKM.

In this sample, this clonotype turned up a few times. This sequence joins TRBV18 and TRBJ1-3, with 9 bases lining up with TRBD1. The CDR3 is 15 amino acids. The ends lost 4 bases at V and 2 bases at J; junction bases unmatched: 3. Germline CDR1 reads KGHSH; CDR2 reads LQKENI. The chain's CDR3 is CASSRTGATGNTIYF. The CDR3, as DNA: TGTGCCAGCTCACGGACAGGGGCGACTGGAAACACCATATATTTT.

This chain links TRBV7-2 with TRBJ1-5, with D uncertain. With 4 bases removed from V and 2 bases from J, the gap between germline ends came to 6 bases. The CDR3 is 13 residues long. Germline V gene sequence: CDR1 SGHTA, CDR2 FQGNSA. CDR3 sequence reads: CASSWEGNQPQHF. The DNA for the CDR3 is TGTGCCAGCAGCTGGGAGGGCAATCAGCCCCAGCATTTT.

This clonotype was counted only a few times. V usage is TRBV5-1 and J usage is TRBJ1-1; a possible D gene is TRBD1 (6 bases). The CDR3 is made up of 14 amino acids. CDR1 and CDR2 (germline): SGHRS, YFSETQ. V lost 5 bases and J 4 bases, leaving 15 bases between the germline ends. The CDR3 region is CASRGALGGTEAFF. The CDR3 bases are TGCGCCAGCAGAGGAGCCCTAGGGGGCACTGAAGCTTTCTTT.

This clonotype has only one observation. The chain has TRBV6-1 and TRBJ1-1; D uncertain. CDR3 length: 15 amino acids. CDR1 and CDR2 from the germline V gene are MNHNS and SASEGT. V lost 7 bases to trimming and J lost 3 bases, with 18 bases between them. The CDR3, as DNA: TGTGCCAGCAAGGGCGGGGAGGTAGGGTACACTGAAGCTTTCTTT. Encoded protein: CASKGGEVGYTEAFF.

This clonotype was detected only a few times. This chain connects TRBV20-1 to TRBJ2-1, with D unclear. Per the germline V gene, CDR1 is DFQATT and CDR2 is SNEGSKA (reference sequence). The length of the CDR3 is 14 residues. Trimming took 1 base from V and 1 from J, leaving 8 bases between them. Here the CDR3 DNA reads TGCAGTGCTAGAGTGGGTATGTCCTACAATGAGCAGTTCTTC. Amino acid sequence: CSARVGMSYNEQFF.

J is TRBJ2-3 and V is TRBV12-3 or TRBV12-4; TRBD1 might be the D (5 bases). Trimming stripped 3 bases from V and 7 bases from J, with 11 bases between. The CDR3 extends over 13 amino acids. For the CDR3, the DNA is TGTGCCAGCAGTTTGGGGCTAGTCAATACGCAGTATTTT. Translated: CASSLGLVNTQYF.

V gene TRBV3-1 combines with J gene TRBJ2-7; 7 nucleotides line up with TRBD1. Germline loops: CDR1 LGHDT, CDR2 YNNKEL (reference sequence). The CDR3 runs 15 residues. The V segment lost 4 bases and the J segment 4 bases; nucleotides outside the gene matches: 10. CDR3 sequence: CASSPSQGIQYEQYF. CDR3 DNA: TGTGCCAGCAGCCCCTCACAGGGGATCCAATACGAGCAGTACTTC.

The CDR3 protein is CASSLRDRGISPGEQFF. The CDR3 DNA follows: TGTGCCAGCAGTTTAAGGGACAGAGGGATTAGCCCAGGGGAGCAGTTCTTC. The chain carries TRBV27 and TRBJ2-1, with 7 positions matching TRBD1. J was trimmed by 10 bases and V by 2 bases; bases with no gene match: 17. CDR3 length equals 17 residues. The germline gives CDR1 MNHEY, CDR2 SMNVEV (reference sequence).

This clonotype was seen a handful of times. V usage is TRBV9 and J usage is TRBJ2-7; 7 nucleotides agree with TRBD2. The CDR3 extends over 16 amino acids. J gave up 3 bases and V 0 bases, and 9 bases lay outside the gene matches. Germline V gene lookup returns CDR1 SGDLS and CDR2 YYNGEE. The chain's CDR3 is CASSVDERGPFYEQYF. CDR3 in DNA: TGTGCCAGCAGCGTAGATGAGCGGGGACCCTTCTACGAGCAGTACTTC. Full variable domain (outside the CDR3, taken from reference TRBV9 and TRBJ2-7): DSGVTQTPKHLITATGQRVTLRCSPRSGDLSVYWYQQSLDQGLQFLIQYYNGEERAKGNILERFSAQQFPDLHSELNLSSLELGDSALYFCASSVDERGPFYEQYFGPGTRLTVT.

The chain links TRBV2 to TRBJ2-5; weak D call: TRBD1 (6 bases). The germline CDR1 and CDR2 sequences are SNHLY and FYNNEI. CDR3 length equals 16 residues. Deletions cut 6 bases from V and 4 bases from J, with 21 bases between. The CDR3, as DNA: TGTGCCAGCAGAAATCAGGGGCGACTCAACGGAGAGACCCAGTACTTC. Translation gives CASRNQGRLNGETQYF.

The V call is TRBV5-6, the J call TRBJ2-5; 7 nucleotides align to TRBD1. The CDR3 sequence is 17 residues long. The V and J ends lost 4 bases and 2 bases, in that order; junction bases with no gene match: 14. The germline V gene has CDR1 SGHDT and CDR2 YYEEEE. CDR3 DNA sequence: TGTGCCAGCAGCGGTACACTGGACAGGAGTAAACAAGAGACCCAGTACTTC. It translates to CASSGTLDRSKQETQYF.

This chain links TRBV5-1 with TRBJ2-5; D not certain. CDR3 length equals 15 residues. From germline, CDR1 is SGHRS and CDR2 YFSETQ. Trimming took off 0 bases at V and 1 base at J, with 10 bases between the two ends. In DNA form, the CDR3 reads TGCGCCAGCAGCTTGGTCGGCGCAGGCCAAGAGACCCAGTACTTC. Protein sequence: CASSLVGAGQETQYF.

The rearrangement joins TRBV5-1 to TRBJ2-1, with D perhaps matching TRBD1 (6 bases). This CDR3 comprises 14 residues. CDR1 and CDR2 (germline): SGHRS, YFSETQ. V lost 4 bases and J 6 bases, leaving 14 bases between the germline ends. The CDR3 sequence: CASSPSGASNEQFF. CDR3 bases: TGCGCCAGCAGCCCTTCAGGGGCTAGCAATGAGCAGTTCTTC. Combining the CDR3 with reference TRBV5-1 and TRBJ2-1 gives the whole variable domain KAGVTQTPRYLIKTRGQQVTLSCSPISGHRSVSWYQQTPGQGLQFLFEYFSETQRNKGNFPGRFSGRQFSNSRSEMNVSTLELGDSALYLCASSPSGASNEQFFGPGTRLTVL.

The genes are TRBV7-2 and TRBJ2-2; weak D call: TRBD2 (5 bases). The CDR3 covers 16 residues. V was pared by 2 bases and J by 0 bases, with 10 bases between. Per the germline V gene, CDR1 is SGHTA and CDR2 is FQGNSA. The CDR3 nucleotides read TGTGCCAGCAGCTTAAGGGCGGGCCCGAACACCGGGGAGCTGTTTTTT. Translating gives CASSLRAGPNTGELFF.